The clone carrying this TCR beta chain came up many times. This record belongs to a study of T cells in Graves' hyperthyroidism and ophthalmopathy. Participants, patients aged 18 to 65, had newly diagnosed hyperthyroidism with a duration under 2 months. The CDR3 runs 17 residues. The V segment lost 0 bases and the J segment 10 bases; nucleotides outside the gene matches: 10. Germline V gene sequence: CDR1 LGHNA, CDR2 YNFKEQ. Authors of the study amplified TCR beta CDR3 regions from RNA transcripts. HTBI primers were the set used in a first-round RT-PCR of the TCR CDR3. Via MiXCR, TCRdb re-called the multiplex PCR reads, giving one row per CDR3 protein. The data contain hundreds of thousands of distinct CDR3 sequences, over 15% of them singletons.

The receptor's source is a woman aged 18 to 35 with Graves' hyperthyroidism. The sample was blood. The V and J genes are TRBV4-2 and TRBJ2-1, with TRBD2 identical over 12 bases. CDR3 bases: TGTGCCAGCAGCCAAGAAGGGCTAGCGGGAGGGCCACAGGAGCAGTTCTTC. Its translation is CASSQEGLAGGPQEQFF.